This section outlines one T cell receptor (beta chain) sequence together with its context. The CDR3 spans 14 residues. In germline, CDR1 is MNHNS, CDR2 SASEGT. V gave up 8 bases and J gave up 5 bases; unmatched junction bases: 10. The sample belongs to a study of T cell changes during pregnancy in multiple sclerosis. Only in-frame clones appear in the TCRdb table, and some are missing; sequencing was by immunoSEQ multiplex PCR. The sample shows 91,000 or so clones, about 93% of them seen only once. The rearrangement uses TRBV6-1 and TRBJ2-5; 8 bases map to TRBD1. The TCR sequence derives from a female donor with multiple sclerosis, enrolled in a pregnancy study. Source: peripheral blood, taken after pregnancy. CDR3 in amino acids: CASSATGARETQYF. The CDR3 DNA reads TGTGCCAGCTCAGCGACAGGGGCTCGGGAGACCCAGTACTTC.